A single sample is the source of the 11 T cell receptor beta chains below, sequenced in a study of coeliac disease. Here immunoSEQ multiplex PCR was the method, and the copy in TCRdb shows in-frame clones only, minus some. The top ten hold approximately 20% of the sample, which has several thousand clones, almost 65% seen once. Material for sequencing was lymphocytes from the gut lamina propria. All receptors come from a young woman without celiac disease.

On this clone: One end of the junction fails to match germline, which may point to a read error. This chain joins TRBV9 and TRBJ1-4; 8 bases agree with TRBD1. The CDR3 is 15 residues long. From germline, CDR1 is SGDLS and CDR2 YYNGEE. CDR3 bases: TGTGCCAGCAGCGTATTGGGACAGGAATCCGAAAAACTGCTTTTT. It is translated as CASSVLGQESEKLLF.

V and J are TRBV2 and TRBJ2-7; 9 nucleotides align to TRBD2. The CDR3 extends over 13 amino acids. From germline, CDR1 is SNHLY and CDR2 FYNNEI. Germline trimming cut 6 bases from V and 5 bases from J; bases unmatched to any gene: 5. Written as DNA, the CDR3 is TGTGCCAGCAGAGTCAGCGGGGGGAACGAGCAGTACTTC. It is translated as CASRVSGGNEQYF.

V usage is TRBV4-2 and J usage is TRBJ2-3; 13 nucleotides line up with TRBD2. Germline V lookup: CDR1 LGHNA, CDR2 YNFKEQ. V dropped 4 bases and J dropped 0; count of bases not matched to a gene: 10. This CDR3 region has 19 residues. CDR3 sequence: CASSPLLAGGFTSTDTQYF. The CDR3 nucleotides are TGTGCCAGCAGCCCGCTACTAGCGGGGGGGTTTACTAGCACAGATACGCAGTATTTT.

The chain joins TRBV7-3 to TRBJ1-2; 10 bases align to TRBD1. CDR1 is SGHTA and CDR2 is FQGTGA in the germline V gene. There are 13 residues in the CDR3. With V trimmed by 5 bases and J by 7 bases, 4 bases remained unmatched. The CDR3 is CASSRGQGFGYTF. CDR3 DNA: TGTGCCAGCAGCCGGGGACAGGGGTTTGGCTACACCTTC.

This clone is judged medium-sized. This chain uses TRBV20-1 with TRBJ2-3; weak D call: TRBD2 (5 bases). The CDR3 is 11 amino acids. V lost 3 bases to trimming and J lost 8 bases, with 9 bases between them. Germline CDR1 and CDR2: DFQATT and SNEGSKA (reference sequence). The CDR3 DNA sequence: TGCAGTGCTAGTTTGACTACTACGCAGTATTTT. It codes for CSASLTTTQYF.

In DNA form, the CDR3 reads TGTGCCAGCTCACACCGGACTAGCGGGGGGGCCGGTAATGAGCAGTTCTTC. It translates to CASSHRTSGGAGNEQFF. V usage is TRBV18 and J usage is TRBJ2-1, with TRBD2 matching 15 bases. V was clipped by 4 bases and J by 7 bases; unmatched bases: 8. The germline CDR1 and CDR2 sequences are KGHSH and LQKENI. This CDR3 is built from 17 residues.

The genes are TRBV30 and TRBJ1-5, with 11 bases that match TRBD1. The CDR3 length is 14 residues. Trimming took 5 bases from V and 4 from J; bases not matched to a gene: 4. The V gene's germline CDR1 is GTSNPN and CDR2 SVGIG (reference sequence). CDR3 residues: CAWGGTGGNQPQHF. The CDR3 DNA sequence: TGTGCCTGGGGGGGGACAGGGGGGAATCAGCCCCAGCATTTT.

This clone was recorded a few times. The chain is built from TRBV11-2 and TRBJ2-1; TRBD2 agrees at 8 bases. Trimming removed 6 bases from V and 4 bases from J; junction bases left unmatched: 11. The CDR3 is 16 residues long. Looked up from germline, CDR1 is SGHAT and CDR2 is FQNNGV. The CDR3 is CASRGGVAGPYNEQFF. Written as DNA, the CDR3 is TGTGCCAGCAGGGGGGGGGTAGCGGGGCCTTACAATGAGCAGTTCTTC.

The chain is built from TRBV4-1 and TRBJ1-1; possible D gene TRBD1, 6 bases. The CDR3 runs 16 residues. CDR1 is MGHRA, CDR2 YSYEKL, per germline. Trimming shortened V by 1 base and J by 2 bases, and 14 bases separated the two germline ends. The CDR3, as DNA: TGCGCCAGCAGCCAAGTCACCGACAGGTTAAACACTGAAGCTTTCTTT. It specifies CASSQVTDRLNTEAFF.

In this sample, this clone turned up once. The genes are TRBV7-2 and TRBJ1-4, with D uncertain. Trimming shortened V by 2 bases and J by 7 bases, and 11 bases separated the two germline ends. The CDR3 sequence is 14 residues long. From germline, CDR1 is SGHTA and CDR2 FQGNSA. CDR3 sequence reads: CASSLNPAGEKLFF. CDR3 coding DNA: TGTGCCAGCAGCTTAAACCCGGCAGGTGAAAAACTGTTTTTT. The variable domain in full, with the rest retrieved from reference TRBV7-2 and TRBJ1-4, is GAGVSQSPSNKVTEKGKDVELRCDPISGHTALYWYRQSLGQGLEFLIYFQGNSAPDKSGLPSDRFSAERTGGSVSTLTIQRTQQEDSAVYLCASSLNPAGEKLFFGSGTQLSVL.

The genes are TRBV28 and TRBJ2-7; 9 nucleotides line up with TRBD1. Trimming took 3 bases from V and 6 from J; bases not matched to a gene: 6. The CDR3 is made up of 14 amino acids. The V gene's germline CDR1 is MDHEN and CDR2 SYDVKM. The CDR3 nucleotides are TGTGCCAGCAGTTTGGGGGACAGGGAAACCGAGCAGTACTTC. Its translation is CASSLGDRETEQYF.